This T cell receptor beta chain was identified during a study of immune cell composition in non-small cell lung cancer. Study overall: Tumours were mainly lung adenocarcinoma or squamous cell carcinoma. Findings of the study overall: Approximately 73% of squamous and around 34% of adenocarcinoma cases had tumour-associated clones >0.5%. Overall clonality, unlike maximal tumour-associated clone frequency, did not predict TIL reactivity. Tumour TCR-beta clonality showed no significant link to smoking pack-years.

The assay was immunoSEQ multiplex PCR, and TCRdb's table has in-frame clones only and misses some. The sample yields 15,000 or so clones, 55% to 75% seen once. This clone was seen a single time. Antigen: not known. Germline CDR1 SGHDN, CDR2 FVKESK. This CDR3 region has 15 residues. The V and J ends lost 3 bases and 5 bases respectively, with 16 bases between them. The TCR originated in a human donor with non-small cell lung cancer. Sequencing was performed on lung tumor tissue. The chain links TRBV14 to TRBJ1-1; D unclear. CDR3 amino acids: CASSQYGPGETEAFF. As DNA, the CDR3 is TGTGCCAGCAGCCAGTACGGTCCCGGGGAGACTGAAGCTTTCTTT. The entire variable domain, with the rest obtained from reference TRBV14 and TRBJ1-1, is as follows: EAGVTQFPSHSVIEKGQTVTLRCDPISGHDNLYWYRRVMGKEIKFLLHFVKESKQDESGMPNNRFLAERTGGTYSTLKVQPAELEDSGVYFCASSQYGPGETEAFFGQGTRLTVV.